The clone carrying this T cell receptor (beta chain) was picked up one time. The same CDR3 also results from other DNA sequences found in this sample. Trimming at V came to 3 bases and at J to 5 bases, leaving 3 bases not matched to a gene. The germline CDR1 and CDR2 sequences are LGHDT and YNNKEL (reference sequence). The CDR3 runs to 13 residues. Authors' processing steps: Reference gene primers were amplified, and this amplification served to estimate nucleated cell counts. Sequenced by immunoSEQ multiplex PCR; TCRdb stores in-frame clones only, minus some. V, J and clone size reflect that table, while D and trimming were determined from the DNA. The table shows about 120,000 clones, with about 79% occurring only once. The data were taken from a study of blood T cell repertoires in COVID-19. Study in general: Italy, Spain and the United States were the sources of the convalescent and acute COVID-19 samples.

The source of this sequence is a man between 65 and 85 years old with acute or convalescent COVID-19. Material for sequencing was peripheral blood. The V and J genes are TRBV3-1 (or the pseudogene TRBV3-2) and TRBJ1-1; 7 bases line up with TRBD1. The CDR3 bases are TGTGCCAGCAGCCAGCAGGGGGGAACTGAAGCTTTCTTT. Amino acids: CASSQQGGTEAFF.